The rows below give T cell receptor beta chains drawn from one sample of a study of cytomegalovirus exposure and HLA in healthy donors. Clones were read by immunoSEQ multiplex PCR, and TCRdb kept only the in-frame ones, dropping some. The sample gives fewer than 85,000 clones, over 60% of which show up once; about an eighth is in the top ten. The sequenced material came from PBMCs. Source of these receptors: a male donor in good health and CMV-seropositive. CDR3s include the opening cysteine and the closing phenylalanine or tryptophan. The D gene is left open where the match is weak. Some rows mark clone size as missing; the rest say once, few, many or name a class of expanded clone.

J gene,V gene,D gene,clone size,CDR3 protein,CDR3 DNA
TRBJ2-7,TRBV5-5,.,.,CASSLASSYEQYF,TGTGCCAGCAGCTTGGCCTCTAGCTACGAGCAGTACTTC
TRBJ1-5,TRBV27,TRBD1,.,CASSLFILQGQGNQPQHF,TGTGCCAGCAGTTTATTTATTTTGCAGGGACAGGGGAATCAGCCCCAGCATTTT
TRBJ2-1,TRBV7-2,TRBD2,.,CASTLGLAGSEQFF,TGTGCCAGCACCTTGGGACTAGCGGGTAGTGAGCAGTTCTTC
TRBJ2-1,TRBV7-9,.,.,CASSKTDRSSYNEQFF,TGTGCCAGCAGCAAAACAGACAGGAGCTCCTACAATGAGCAGTTCTTC
TRBJ2-1,TRBV7-9,TRBD2,.,CASARGGSSYNEQFF,TGTGCCAGTGCGCGCGGGGGGAGCTCCTACAATGAGCAGTTCTTC
TRBJ2-1,TRBV7-3,.,.,CASSTGWGRSYNEQFF,TGTGCCAGCAGCACGGGTTGGGGGAGGAGTTACAATGAGCAGTTCTTC
TRBJ2-7,TRBV21-1,.,once,CASSKVRPYEQYF,TGTGCCAGCAGCAAAGTGAGGCCATACGAGCAGTACTTC
TRBJ2-3,TRBV7-2,.,.,CASSLYSAVADTQYF,TGTGCCAGCAGCTTGTACAGTGCCGTGGCAGATACGCAGTATTTT
TRBJ2-5,TRBV11-2,.,few,CASSLDPAGLVQYF,TGTGCCAGCAGCTTAGATCCCGCAGGGTTAGTGCAGTACTTC
TRBJ2-2,TRBV7-3,.,.,CASSRSGANTGELFF,TGTGCCAGCAGTCGATCGGGGGCGAACACCGGGGAGCTGTTTTTT
TRBJ2-3,TRBV2,TRBD2,.,CANKREADTQYF,TGTGCCAATAAGCGGGAGGCAGATACGCAGTATTTT
TRBJ1-2,TRBV30,TRBD1,.,CAWKSAGQGTYGYTF,TGTGCCTGGAAGTCAGCAGGACAGGGGACCTATGGCTACACCTTC
TRBJ2-5,TRBV5-1,.,.,CASTLNSRETQYF,TGCGCCAGCACCCTCAATTCACGGGAGACCCAGTACTTC
TRBJ2-7,TRBV19,TRBD2,.,CASSQTGEGSYEQYF,TGTGCCAGTAGCCAAACGGGGGAGGGCTCCTACGAGCAGTACTTC
TRBJ1-4,TRBV2,TRBD1,.,CASSDGQGTNEKLFF,TGTGCCAGCAGTGACGGACAGGGAACTAATGAAAAACTGTTTTTT
TRBJ1-2,TRBV6-5,TRBD1,.,CASSPTGGAWYTF,TGTGCCAGCAGTCCTACAGGGGGCGCTTGGTACACCTTC
TRBJ1-2,TRBV21-1,.,.,CASEVGTAFGYGYTF,TGTGCCAGCGAGGTGGGGACAGCCTTTGGCTATGGCTACACCTTC
TRBJ2-3,TRBV5-1,.,once,CATASASGITDTQYF,TGCGCCACCGCGAGTGCGAGCGGCATCACAGATACGCAGTATTTT
TRBJ2-1,TRBV11-2,TRBD2,.,CASSSRSGLASREQFF,TGTGCCAGCAGCTCCCGTTCTGGACTAGCATCCCGTGAGCAGTTCTTC
TRBJ2-5,TRBV5-1,TRBD1,.,CASSLEGTGLQETQYF,TGCGCCAGCAGCTTGGAGGGGACAGGCCTACAAGAGACCCAGTACTTC
TRBJ2-3,TRBV6-1,TRBD1,.,CASSEALRTGAGTDTQYF,TGTGCCAGCAGTGAAGCCCTGCGGACAGGGGCGGGCACAGATACGCAGTATTTT
TRBJ2-7,TRBV30,TRBD2,.,CAWSVPGTSGGKGQYF,TGTGCCTGGAGTGTACCCGGGACTAGCGGGGGAAAGGGGCAGTACTTC
TRBJ2-7,TRBV5-6,TRBD2,.,CASSSAGTSGYEQYF,TGTGCCAGCAGCTCCGCCGGGACTAGCGGCTACGAGCAGTACTTC
TRBJ2-7,TRBV5-4,TRBD1,.,CASSQDRANEQYF,TGTGCCAGCAGCCAGGACAGGGCAAACGAGCAGTACTTC
TRBJ1-1,TRBV2,TRBD1,.,CASSEVGTGENTEAFF,TGTGCCAGCAGTGAAGTCGGGACAGGGGAGAACACTGAAGCTTTCTTT
TRBJ2-2,TRBV7-4,TRBD2,.,CASSSTSGGAAGELFF,TGTGCCAGCAGCTCGACTAGCGGGGGGGCGGCCGGGGAGCTGTTTTTT
TRBJ2-5,TRBV7-9,TRBD1,.,CSSSPGTDLQETQYF,TGTTCCAGCAGCCCAGGGACAGACTTACAAGAGACCCAGTACTTC
TRBJ2-2,TRBV7-9,.,.,CASSWTGANTGELFF,TGTGCCAGCAGCTGGACGGGAGCGAACACCGGGGAGCTGTTTTTT
TRBJ2-2,TRBV5-1,.,.,CASSIDSTGELFF,TGCGCCAGCAGCATAGACAGCACCGGGGAGCTGTTTTTT
TRBJ2-1,TRBV6-1,TRBD2,once,CASSDRTSGLRNEQFF,TGTGCCAGCAGTGACCGGACTAGCGGGCTGAGGAATGAGCAGTTCTTC
TRBJ2-4,TRBV30,.,.,CAWSQGGIAKNIQYF,TGTGCCTGGAGTCAGGGGGGCATAGCCAAAAACATTCAGTACTTC
TRBJ2-3,TRBV9,.,few,CASSPLTSFTDTQYF,TGTGCCAGCAGCCCCCTGACTAGTTTCACAGATACGCAGTATTTT
TRBJ1-4,TRBV7-2,.,once,CASSLVGVMTEKLFF,TGTGCCAGCAGCTTAGTAGGGGTGATGACTGAAAAACTGTTTTTT